This TCR beta chain was identified in a study of CD8+CD57+ T cells in acquired aplastic anemia. About the research overall: An average of roughly 3 ug of DNA was obtained from sorted CD4+ and CD8+ cells.

Genomic DNA templated the TCR beta VDJ and CDR3 profiling. TCRdb called the reads again in MiXCR, with one record for every CDR3 protein. The repertoire includes around 50,000 distinct CDR3 sequences, around two thirds of them detected once, and 34% sits in the top ten. This CDR3 is 15 amino acids long. The germline CDR1 and CDR2 sequences are ENHRY and SYGVKD. V was clipped by 0 bases and J by 3 bases; unmatched bases: 1. Concerning this clonotype itself: What it binds is not known.

Study-wide findings and caveats: Simpson's diversity of CD8+ cells was not significantly different in patients compared with controls. Between patients and controls, about 30 CD8+ CDR3 sequences were found in common.

The receptor comes from a human donor in good health, serving as a control. The V and J genes are TRBV10-3 and TRBJ2-1; 8 bases are shared with TRBD2. Source material: sorted CD4+, CD8+, or CD8+CD57+ T cells (not recorded which) from PBMCs. In nucleotides, the CDR3 is TGTGCCATCAGTGAGTCTAGCGGGATCTACAATGAGCAGTTCTTC. This encodes CAISESSGIYNEQFF.